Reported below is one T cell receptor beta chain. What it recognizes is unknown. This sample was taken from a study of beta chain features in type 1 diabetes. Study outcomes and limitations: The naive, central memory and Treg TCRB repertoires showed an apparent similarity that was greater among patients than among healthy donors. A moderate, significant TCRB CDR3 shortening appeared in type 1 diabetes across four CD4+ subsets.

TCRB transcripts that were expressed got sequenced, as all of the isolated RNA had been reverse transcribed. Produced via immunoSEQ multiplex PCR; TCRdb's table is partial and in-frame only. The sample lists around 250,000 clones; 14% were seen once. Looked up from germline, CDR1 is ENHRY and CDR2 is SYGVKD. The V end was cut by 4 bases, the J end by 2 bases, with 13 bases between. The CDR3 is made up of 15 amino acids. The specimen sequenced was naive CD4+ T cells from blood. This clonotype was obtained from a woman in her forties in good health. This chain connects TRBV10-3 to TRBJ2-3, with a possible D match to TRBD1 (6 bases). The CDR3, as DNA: TGTGCCATCAGTGGGGGCAGGGGACCCACAGATACGCAGTATTTT. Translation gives CAISGGRGPTDTQYF.